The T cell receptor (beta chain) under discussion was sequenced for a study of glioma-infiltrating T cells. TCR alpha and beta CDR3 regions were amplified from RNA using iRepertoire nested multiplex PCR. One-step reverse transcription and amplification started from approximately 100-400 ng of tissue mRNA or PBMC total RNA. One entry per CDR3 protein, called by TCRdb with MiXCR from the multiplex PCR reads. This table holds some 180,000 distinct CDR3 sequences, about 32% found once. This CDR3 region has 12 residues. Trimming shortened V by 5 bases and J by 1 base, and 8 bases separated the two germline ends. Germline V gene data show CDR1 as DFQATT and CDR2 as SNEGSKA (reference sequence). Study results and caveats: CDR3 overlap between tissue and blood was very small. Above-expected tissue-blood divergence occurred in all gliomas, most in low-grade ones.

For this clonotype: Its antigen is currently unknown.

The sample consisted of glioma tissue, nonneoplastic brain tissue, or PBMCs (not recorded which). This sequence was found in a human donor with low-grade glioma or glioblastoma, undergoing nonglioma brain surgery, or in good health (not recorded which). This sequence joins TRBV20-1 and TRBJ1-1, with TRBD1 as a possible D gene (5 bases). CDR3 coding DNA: TGCAGTGCTGGGGGGAGGAACACTGAAGCTTTCTTT. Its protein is CSAGGRNTEAFF.